This T cell receptor beta chain came from a study of blood T cells in healthy people across ages. The V segment lost 2 bases and the J segment 0 bases; nucleotides outside the gene matches: 11. The CDR3 totals 19 residues. Germline V gene data show CDR1 as SGHTA and CDR2 as FQGNSA. Primed by a sample-barcoded 5' primer and a J-beta primer mix, a second PCR proceeded for 7 to 11 cycles. Every single cDNA molecule received a tag from a template-switch adaptor with 12 random nucleotides. TCRdb fed the 5' RACE reads into MiXCR, producing one record per CDR3 protein. Here the sample spans about 1.6 million distinct CDR3 sequences, roughly 32% being singletons. The sample holds a few counts of this clonotype. Its antigen remains unknown. The authors isolated at least 6 million PBMCs per sample. Study findings and constraints: Donor CMV status, an unknown factor, possibly confounded changes in expanded clonotypes. Long-lived and aged donors differed, with more naive CD4+ cells and higher diversity in the long-lived.

The source material was blood. The source is a woman in her 30s in good health. The chain combines TRBV7-2 with TRBJ2-1; 9 nucleotides match TRBD2. CDR3 nucleotide sequence: TGTGCCAGCAGCTTACGCGCTAGCGGGACCCTTTCCTCCTACAATGAGCAGTTCTTC. Amino acid sequence: CASSLRASGTLSSYNEQFF.